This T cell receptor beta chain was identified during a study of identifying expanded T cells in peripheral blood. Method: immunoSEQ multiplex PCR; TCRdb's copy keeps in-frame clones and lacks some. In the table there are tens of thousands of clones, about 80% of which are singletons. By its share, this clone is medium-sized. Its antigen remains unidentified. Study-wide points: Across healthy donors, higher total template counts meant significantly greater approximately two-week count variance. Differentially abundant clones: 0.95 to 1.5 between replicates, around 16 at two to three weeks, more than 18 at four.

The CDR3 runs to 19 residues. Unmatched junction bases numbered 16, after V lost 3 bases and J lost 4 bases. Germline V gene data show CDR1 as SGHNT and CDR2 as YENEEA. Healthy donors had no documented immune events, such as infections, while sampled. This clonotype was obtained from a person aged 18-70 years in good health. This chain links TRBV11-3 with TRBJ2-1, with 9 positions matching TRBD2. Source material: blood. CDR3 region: CASSLTLGGAGGAYNEQFF. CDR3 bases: TGTGCCAGCAGCTTGACGTTGGGGGGAGCGGGAGGAGCATACAATGAGCAGTTCTTC.